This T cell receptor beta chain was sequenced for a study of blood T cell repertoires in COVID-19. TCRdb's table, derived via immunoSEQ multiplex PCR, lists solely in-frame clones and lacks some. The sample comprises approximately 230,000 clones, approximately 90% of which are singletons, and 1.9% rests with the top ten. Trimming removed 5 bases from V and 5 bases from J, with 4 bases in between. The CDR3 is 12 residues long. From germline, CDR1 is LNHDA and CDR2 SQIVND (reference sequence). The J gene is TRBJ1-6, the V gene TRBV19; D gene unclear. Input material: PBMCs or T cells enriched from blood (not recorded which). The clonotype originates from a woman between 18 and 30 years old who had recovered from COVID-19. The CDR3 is CASSSNNSPLHF. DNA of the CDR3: TGTGCCAGTAGTTCCAATAATTCACCCCTCCACTTT.